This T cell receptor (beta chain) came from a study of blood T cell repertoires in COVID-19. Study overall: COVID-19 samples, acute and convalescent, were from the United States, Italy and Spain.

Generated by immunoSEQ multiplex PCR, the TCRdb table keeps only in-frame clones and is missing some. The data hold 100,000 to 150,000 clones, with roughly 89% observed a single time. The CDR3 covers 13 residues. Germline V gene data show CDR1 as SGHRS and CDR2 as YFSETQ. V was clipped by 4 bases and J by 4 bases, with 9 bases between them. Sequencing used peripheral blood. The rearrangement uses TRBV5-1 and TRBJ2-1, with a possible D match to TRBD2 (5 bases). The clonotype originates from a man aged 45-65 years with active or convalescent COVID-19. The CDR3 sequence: CASSKGEYNEQFF. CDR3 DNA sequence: TGCGCCAGCAGCAAGGGAGAGTACAATGAGCAGTTCTTC.